This T cell receptor (beta chain) was captured in a study of cytomegalovirus exposure and HLA in healthy donors (dated by TCRdb to between 2016 and 2019). At the level of the whole study: According to an earlier analysis of 450 to 650 of the donors, 200 million or so T cells yielded 117 million unique TCR beta sequences and 276 Gb of sequence data. The study used immunosequencing to profile the T cell repertoires of around 600 subjects and linked those repertoires to cytomegalovirus serostatus. In a later genetic analysis, genome-wide SNP genotypes for about three fifths of the roughly 670 donors were used, and that subset was treated as a discovery cohort. The study combined high-throughput TCR immunosequencing, statistical association of individual TCRs with disease status, and machine learning to predict cytomegalovirus infection status. Rather than drawing on any new phenotypic data, the later analysis identified candidate immune exposures from TCR beta sequences and the way those sequences occurred across donors. HLA typing included class I and class II loci at four-digit resolution. On average, roughly 240,000 unique TCR beta nucleotide sequences were sequenced per donor among 398 genotyped donors of the cohort, with 15% to 20% of those sequences being non-productive. About 330 gigabases of sequencing data and 70 million to 100 million unique TCR sequences made up an early release that covered 500 to 650 HLA-typed donors. Typing coverage differed by locus: A, B, C, DRB1 and DQB1 were typed in about 620-630 donors, DQA1 in approximately 520, DPA1 in some 570, and DPB1 in 400 to 480. Several DR-DQ haplotypes were handled as single units for association and clustering because linkage in the cohort was strong. To decide whether each TCR beta V gene segment behaved as functional or pseudogenic, an earlier analysis of several hundred of the donors relied on high-throughput TCR beta sequencing. The study was designed to test whether signatures of past pathogen exposure could be identified by cataloging public T cell receptors. Every discovery cohort repertoire had been produced on one sequencing platform. A later analysis re-examined previously published TCR beta repertoires from just over 650 donors and added high-resolution HLA genotyping to investigate patterns of TCR occurrence. The genetic ancestry cluster associated with self-reported Caucasian donors included over 80% of the 300 to 400 genotyped donors. A separate validation cohort of over 95 different subjects was used in addition to the approximately 670-subject first cohort. Donor age, sex, ethnicity and CMV serostatus were compiled together with the repertoire data. What the research found in general, with its limitations: Because HLA typing was missing for some donors at each locus, association tests included only the typed subset. The study gave a list of 150 to 200 TCR beta chains associated with cytomegalovirus. According to a later genetic analysis, donors in an Asian-associated ancestry cluster had fewer N-insertions in productive TCRs than the approximately 650-donor mean. A later analysis found that most CMV-associated TCR beta chains appeared HLA-restricted, with HLA associations seemingly driven largely by CMV exposure. The cohort was sequenced for TCR beta chains only, and without alpha or paired-chain data the features that could be detected were limited. In an earlier analysis of 587 of the donors, most TCR beta V segments appeared in productive rearrangements about 87% or about 30% of the time, broadly matching IMGT annotations. Because counts were too low, roughly 16 rarely observed V segments, including chromosome 9 orphons, were excluded from the earlier analysis of several hundred of the donors. According to a later analysis, parvovirus B19, influenza, CMV and Epstein-Barr virus appeared linked to several top co-occurrence clusters. Strong co-occurrence of HLA alleles, especially DR and DQ, made assigning TCR associations to individual alleles difficult. It was suggested by the authors that the approach could potentially be generalized to other disease states and immunological phenotypes. A group of highly shared sequence variants was considered likely to be a technical artifact of the sequencing pipeline. In vitro tests confirmed that a few of the cytomegalovirus-associated TCR beta chains recognize cytomegalovirus antigens. In a later analysis, HLA-associated TCR beta chains were found to be more clonally expanded and to have lower generation probabilities than equally common non-associated chains. The classifier was reported to diagnose cytomegalovirus status with high specificity and sensitivity in both the original and validation cohorts. Across donors, most TCR sequences were observed very rarely, whereas some public TCRs were present in many individuals. Linkage disequilibrium might explain the correlated functional status among segregating V segments, but an unknown experimental factor could not be excluded. At a false discovery rate of 0.05, a later analysis linked 16,000 or so TCR beta sequences to specific HLA alleles. The presence/absence analyses assumed that sequencing depth was roughly uniform across donors, and that assumption may not be true. In a later genetic analysis, a missense DCLRE1C variant was associated with V-gene and J-gene trimming of TCR beta chains, and the association was replicated in an independent cohort. A further reported finding was that TCR beta sequences accurately predicted the HLA-A and HLA-B alleles for most subjects in the first cohort. Some IMGT-functional V segments, including TRBV6-2 and TRBV6-3, could not be distinguished by the 87-base-pair reads and were therefore excluded. In a later analysis, TCR association rates were found to vary across HLA loci, with the most associated TCRs seen for DRB1 alleles and the fewest for HLA-C alleles. Immune exposure information for the cohort was limited to CMV serostatus.

The cohort was made up of hundreds of healthy bone marrow donors. All cohort members were sampled while nominally healthy, although unrecorded immune exposures were likely present. The donor was CMV seropositive and was included in the group of 250 to 350 seropositive cohort members. A peripheral blood sample was provided by each donor, and peripheral blood mononuclear cells were used for TCR beta sequencing. The Qiagen DNeasy Blood Extraction Kit was used to extract genomic DNA from the blood cell samples. At the junction V is shortened by 4 bases and J by 3 bases, with 18 bases in between. For CDR1 and CDR2, the germline V gene (reference sequence) lists SEHNR and FQNEAQ. There are 16 amino acids in the CDR3, from cysteine to phenylalanine inclusive. Of all the DNA, just the CDR3 is kept, 48 bases in frame from base 1. Points on this clone: There is no known antigen for this receptor. Base qualities are not provided; no much larger clone lies one nucleotide away.

The library relied on the immunoSEQ multiplex PCR assay. A mixture of 60 forward primers for TCR Vbeta segments and 13 reverse primers for TCR Jbeta segments was used in the multiplex PCR. A multiplex PCR assay on genomic DNA amplified the CDR3 region of rearranged TCR beta genes. The amplified TCR beta libraries were sequenced on the Illumina HiSeq System as 87-base-pair reads. The authors' analysis ran thus. A later analysis tallied 80 million to 95 million unique TCR beta chains across the 650 to 750 repertoires, and some 10 million of those chains were shared by two or more donors. To remove PCR and sequencing errors, raw reads were error-corrected and collapsed into unique sequences using a nearest-neighbor algorithm that merged closely related sequences. CDR3 sequences were aligned to IMGT reference sequences to assign V, D and J gene segments. For a sequence to be retained, a match of at least six nucleotides was required to both a V gene segment and a J gene segment. A rearrangement counted as productive if the CDR3 had no stop codons and remained in frame with V and J, and every other rearrangement counted as non-productive. CDR3 was defined according to IMGT convention as the region running from the second conserved V-encoded cysteine to the conserved J-encoded phenylalanine. In an earlier analysis of just under 600 of the donors, sequences lacking an unambiguous match to a single V gene segment were excluded. An earlier analysis of several hundred of the donors called V segments functional above 56.7% productive rearrangements and segregating when the between-donor standard deviation exceeded 5%. A statistical classification framework was built for diagnosing cytomegalovirus status from the catalog of TCR beta chain sequences. A later analysis assigned V and J genes by comparing TCR nucleotide sequences with IMGT/GENE-DB human TR gene sequences. In a later analysis, CDR3 sequences and most-parsimonious VDJ recombination scenarios were assigned using the TCRdist pipeline. In a later analysis, every TCR beta chain was defined by the combination of its CDR3 amino acid sequence and its V-gene family, and reads without a unique V-gene family were dropped. As a way to deal with suspected cross-contamination and a sequencing artifact, a later analysis dropped hundreds of nucleotide sequences that were highly shared and had low generation probability. In a later analysis, a clonal expansion index for each public chain was calculated from normalized within-repertoire ranks of inferred template counts. In a later analysis, generation probabilities were computed with a VDJ recombination model fitted to out-of-frame rearrangements, and the resulting probabilities were checked against IGoR. In a later analysis, hypergeometric tests were used to score TCR-TCR, TCR-HLA and TCR-CMV co-occurrence, with a repertoire-size bias correction applied to TCR pairs. To estimate false discovery rates, a later analysis permuted the HLA or CMV assignments 20 times. In a later analysis, co-occurring TCRs were grouped using DBSCAN, with TCRdist sequence similarity added in when clustering inside HLA-allele-positive subsets. For co-occurrence clustering, repertoires with fewer than 30,000 or more than 120,000 public chains were excluded, along with a handful of repertoires with anomalous nucleotide sharing. Not all clones reach the TCRdb copy of this immuneACCESS table, which keeps in-frame sequences only. Checked studies attribute under half of the gap to unresolved V genes and leave the rest unexplained. V, J and clone size reflect that table, while D and trimming were determined from the DNA. In all, the sample holds about 61,000 clones, and roughly 90% of those were seen once. The ten largest account for about 1.6% of the sample.

What was sequenced was PBMCs. This clonotype was obtained from a young man in good health and CMV-seropositive. The rearrangement combines TRBV7-9 with TRBJ1-1; the D region possibly corresponds to TRBD1 (6 bases align). The sequence in DNA is TGTGCCAGCAGCTCGGCCCACAGGGTTCGTGACACTGAAGCTTTCTTT. It specifies CASSSAHRVRDTEAFF.